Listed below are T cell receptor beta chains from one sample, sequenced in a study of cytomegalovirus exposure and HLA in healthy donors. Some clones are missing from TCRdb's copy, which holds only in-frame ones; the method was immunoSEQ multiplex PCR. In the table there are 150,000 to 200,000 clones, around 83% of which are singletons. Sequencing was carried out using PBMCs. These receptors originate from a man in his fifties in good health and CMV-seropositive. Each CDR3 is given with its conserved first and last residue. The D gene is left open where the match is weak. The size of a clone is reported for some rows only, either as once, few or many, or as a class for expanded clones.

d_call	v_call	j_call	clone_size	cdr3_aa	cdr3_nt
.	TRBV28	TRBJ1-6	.	CASSFLGAGDYNSPLHF	TGTGCCAGCAGTTTCCTGGGGGCAGGGGACTATAATTCACCCCTCCACTTT
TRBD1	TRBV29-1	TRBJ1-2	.	CSARTGGRQGYTF	TGCAGCGCGCGGACAGGGGGCAGGCAAGGCTACACCTTC
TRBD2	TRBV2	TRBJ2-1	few	CASSPRDSSGNNEQFF	TGTGCCAGCTCCCCACGGGATTCTAGCGGGAACAATGAGCAGTTCTTC
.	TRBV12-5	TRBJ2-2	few	CASATGLNTGELFF	TGTGCTAGTGCTACGGGTTTGAACACCGGGGAGCTGTTTTTT
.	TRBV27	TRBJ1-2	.	CASSLVGGANDYTF	TGTGCCAGCAGCCTTGTGGGAGGGGCGAACGACTACACCTTC
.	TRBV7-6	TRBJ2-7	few	CASSLVGATYEQYF	TGTGCCAGCAGCTTAGTTGGGGCCACCTACGAGCAGTACTTC
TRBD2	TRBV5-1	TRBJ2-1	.	CASSLETSGNYNEQFF	TGCGCCAGCAGCTTGGAAACTAGCGGGAATTACAATGAGCAGTTCTTC
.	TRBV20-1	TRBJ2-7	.	CSARGSYEQYF	TGCAGCGCCAGGGGATCCTACGAGCAGTACTTC
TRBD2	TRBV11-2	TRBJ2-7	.	CASSLVDSGGKYEQYF	TGTGCCAGCAGCTTAGTGGATAGCGGGGGGAAATACGAGCAGTACTTC
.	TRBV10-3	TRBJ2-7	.	CAISEPDRPEYEQYF	TGTGCCATCAGTGAACCCGACAGGCCCGAGTACGAGCAGTACTTC
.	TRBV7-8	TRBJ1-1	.	CASSQGPTPLNTEAFF	TGTGCCAGCAGCCAAGGCCCGACTCCCCTGAACACTGAAGCTTTCTTT
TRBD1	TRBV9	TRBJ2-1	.	CASSVAGTGTPYNEQFF	TGTGCCAGCAGCGTAGCTGGGACAGGGACCCCTTACAATGAGCAGTTCTTC
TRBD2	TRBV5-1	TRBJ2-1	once	CASSLGLAGGYNEQFF	TGCGCCAGCAGCTTAGGACTAGCGGGGGGTTACAATGAGCAGTTCTTC
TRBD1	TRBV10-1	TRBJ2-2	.	CASSEGGTGRNTGELFF	TGCGCCAGCAGTGAGGGTGGGACAGGGAGGAACACCGGGGAGCTGTTTTTT
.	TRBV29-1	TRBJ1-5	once	CSVLDQGFNQPQHF	TGCAGCGTCCTGGATCAGGGTTTCAATCAGCCCCAGCATTTT
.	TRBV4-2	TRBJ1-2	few	CASSQGGQNYGYTF	TGTGCCAGCAGCCAAGGGGGACAAAACTATGGCTACACCTTC
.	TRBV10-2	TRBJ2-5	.	CASSDGGVEKTQYF	TGCGCCAGCAGTGATGGCGGGGTCGAAAAGACCCAGTACTTC
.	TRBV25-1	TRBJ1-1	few	CASTPSGNTEAFF	TGTGCCAGCACTCCATCAGGGAACACTGAAGCTTTCTTT
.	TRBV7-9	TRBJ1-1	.	CASSLAIAGHEAFF	TGTGCCAGCAGCTTAGCTATTGCGGGTCATGAAGCTTTCTTT
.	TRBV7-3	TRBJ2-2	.	CASSLAGNTGELFF	TGTGCCAGCAGCTTAGCCGGGAACACCGGGGAGCTGTTTTTT
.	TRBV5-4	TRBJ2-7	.	CASSPRNTYEQYF	TGTGCCAGCAGCCCCAGAAATACCTACGAGCAGTACTTC
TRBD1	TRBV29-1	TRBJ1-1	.	CSVGGGTGDTEAFF	TGCAGCGTTGGGGGGGGGACAGGGGACACTGAAGCTTTCTTT
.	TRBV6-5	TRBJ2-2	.	CASSSTVTGELFF	TGTGCCAGCAGCTCGACAGTCACCGGGGAGCTGTTTTTT
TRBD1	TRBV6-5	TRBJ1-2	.	CASSRGQGTGGYTF	TGTGCCAGCAGCAGAGGACAGGGAACAGGTGGCTACACCTTC
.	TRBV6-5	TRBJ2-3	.	CASSSSGVGTDTQYF	TGTGCCAGCAGCAGCTCAGGGGTCGGTACAGATACGCAGTATTTT
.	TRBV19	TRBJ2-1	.	CASSIGQAYNEQFF	TGTGCCAGTAGTATAGGGCAGGCCTACAATGAGCAGTTCTTC
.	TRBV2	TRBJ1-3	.	CATQRGSGNTIYF	TGTGCCACCCAACGGGGATCTGGAAACACCATATATTTT
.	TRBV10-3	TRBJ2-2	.	CAISESGAGATELFF	TGTGCCATCAGTGAGTCGGGGGCGGGAGCAACGGAGCTGTTTTTT
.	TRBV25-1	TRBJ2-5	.	CASSERGSGKFQYF	TGTGCCAGCAGTGAAAGAGGCAGTGGAAAGTTCCAGTACTTC
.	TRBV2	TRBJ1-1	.	CASQDRQNTEAFF	TGTGCCAGCCAGGACAGACAGAACACTGAAGCTTTCTTT
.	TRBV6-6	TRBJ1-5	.	CASSLGPKVAQHF	TGTGCCAGCAGTTTGGGCCCAAAGGTAGCCCAGCATTTT
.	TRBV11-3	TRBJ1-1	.	CASSSRGQGMNTEAFF	TGTGCCAGCAGCTCCCGTGGGCAGGGAATGAACACTGAAGCTTTCTTT
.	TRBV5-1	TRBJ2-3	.	CASSFSGATDTQYF	TGCGCCAGCAGCTTCAGCGGAGCCACAGATACGCAGTATTTT
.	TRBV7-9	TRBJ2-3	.	CANHRPTNTDTQYF	TGTGCCAACCACAGGCCCACAAACACAGATACGCAGTATTTT
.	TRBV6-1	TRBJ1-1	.	CASSDPPEIEAFF	TGTGCCAGCAGTGACCCCCCTGAGATTGAAGCTTTCTTT
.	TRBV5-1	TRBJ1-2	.	CASSSPPLPGLRTYGYTF	TGCGCCAGCAGCTCCCCACCCCTTCCGGGACTGAGAACCTATGGCTACACCTTC
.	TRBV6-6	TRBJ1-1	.	CASSGVQGTEAFF	TGTGCCAGCAGTGGAGTACAGGGTACTGAAGCTTTCTTT
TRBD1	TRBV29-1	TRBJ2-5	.	CSVSTGAQETQYF	TGCAGCGTTTCAACAGGGGCTCAAGAGACCCAGTACTTC
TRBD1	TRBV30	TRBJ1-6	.	CAWIAGQGRNSPLHF	TGTGCCTGGATAGCCGGACAGGGGAGGAATTCACCCCTCCACTTT
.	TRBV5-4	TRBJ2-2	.	CASSKSTGELFF	TGTGCCAGCAGCAAGAGTACCGGGGAGCTGTTTTTT
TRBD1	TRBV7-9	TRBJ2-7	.	CASSTTGTGGRPSVHEQYF	TGTGCCAGCAGCACTACCGGGACAGGGGGCAGACCCTCGGTCCACGAGCAGTACTTC
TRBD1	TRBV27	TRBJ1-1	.	CASSPGQGPTEAFF	TGTGCCAGCAGTCCTGGACAGGGGCCCACTGAAGCTTTCTTT
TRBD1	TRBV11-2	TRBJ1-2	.	CASSPRTGGLYGYTF	TGTGCCAGCAGCCCCCGGACAGGGGGCTTGTATGGCTACACCTTC
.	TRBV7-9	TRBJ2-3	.	CASSLGLISTDTQYF	TGTGCCAGCAGCTTAGGACTTATTAGCACAGATACGCAGTATTTT
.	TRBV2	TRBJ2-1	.	CARREVFGSAYNEQFF	TGTGCCAGAAGGGAAGTGTTCGGGTCAGCTTACAATGAGCAGTTCTTC
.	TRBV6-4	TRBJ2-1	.	CASSPPWGGPLLF	TGTGCCAGCAGCCCACCCTGGGGGGGGCCCTTACTCTTC
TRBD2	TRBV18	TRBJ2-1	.	CASLPGLDSNEQFF	TGTGCCAGCTTGCCGGGACTAGATTCGAATGAGCAGTTCTTC
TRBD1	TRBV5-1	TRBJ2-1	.	CASSLSLGTGGKNEQFF	TGCGCCAGCAGCTTGAGCCTAGGGACAGGGGGTAAGAATGAGCAGTTCTTC
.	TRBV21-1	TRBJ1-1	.	CASSKAQGNTEAFF	TGTGCCAGCAGCAAAGCCCAGGGAAACACTGAAGCTTTCTTT
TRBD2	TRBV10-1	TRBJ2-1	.	CASSEDRAGNEQFF	TGCGCCAGCAGTGAGGATCGAGCGGGGAATGAGCAGTTCTTC
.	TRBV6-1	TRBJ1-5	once	CASREAAYSNQPQHF	TGTGCCAGCAGGGAAGCAGCTTATAGCAATCAGCCCCAGCATTTT
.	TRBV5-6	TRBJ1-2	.	CASNLRGAPGYTF	TGTGCCAGCAACTTGCGGGGGGCGCCGGGCTACACCTTC
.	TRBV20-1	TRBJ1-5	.	CSAGQPQHF	TGCAGTGCCGGGCAGCCCCAGCATTTT
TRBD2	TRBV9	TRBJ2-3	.	CASSVSRGGLSDTQYF	TGTGCCAGCAGCGTGTCGCGGGGGGGCCTTTCAGATACGCAGTATTTT
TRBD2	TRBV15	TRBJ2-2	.	CATSLREGNTGELFF	TGTGCCACCAGCCTTAGGGAGGGGAACACCGGGGAGCTGTTTTTT
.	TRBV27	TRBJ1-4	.	CASKGAGFEKLFF	TGTGCCAGTAAAGGGGCAGGGTTTGAAAAACTGTTTTTT
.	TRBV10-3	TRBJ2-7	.	CAISEFAGLPYEQYF	TGTGCCATCAGTGAGTTTGCAGGACTACCCTACGAGCAGTACTTC